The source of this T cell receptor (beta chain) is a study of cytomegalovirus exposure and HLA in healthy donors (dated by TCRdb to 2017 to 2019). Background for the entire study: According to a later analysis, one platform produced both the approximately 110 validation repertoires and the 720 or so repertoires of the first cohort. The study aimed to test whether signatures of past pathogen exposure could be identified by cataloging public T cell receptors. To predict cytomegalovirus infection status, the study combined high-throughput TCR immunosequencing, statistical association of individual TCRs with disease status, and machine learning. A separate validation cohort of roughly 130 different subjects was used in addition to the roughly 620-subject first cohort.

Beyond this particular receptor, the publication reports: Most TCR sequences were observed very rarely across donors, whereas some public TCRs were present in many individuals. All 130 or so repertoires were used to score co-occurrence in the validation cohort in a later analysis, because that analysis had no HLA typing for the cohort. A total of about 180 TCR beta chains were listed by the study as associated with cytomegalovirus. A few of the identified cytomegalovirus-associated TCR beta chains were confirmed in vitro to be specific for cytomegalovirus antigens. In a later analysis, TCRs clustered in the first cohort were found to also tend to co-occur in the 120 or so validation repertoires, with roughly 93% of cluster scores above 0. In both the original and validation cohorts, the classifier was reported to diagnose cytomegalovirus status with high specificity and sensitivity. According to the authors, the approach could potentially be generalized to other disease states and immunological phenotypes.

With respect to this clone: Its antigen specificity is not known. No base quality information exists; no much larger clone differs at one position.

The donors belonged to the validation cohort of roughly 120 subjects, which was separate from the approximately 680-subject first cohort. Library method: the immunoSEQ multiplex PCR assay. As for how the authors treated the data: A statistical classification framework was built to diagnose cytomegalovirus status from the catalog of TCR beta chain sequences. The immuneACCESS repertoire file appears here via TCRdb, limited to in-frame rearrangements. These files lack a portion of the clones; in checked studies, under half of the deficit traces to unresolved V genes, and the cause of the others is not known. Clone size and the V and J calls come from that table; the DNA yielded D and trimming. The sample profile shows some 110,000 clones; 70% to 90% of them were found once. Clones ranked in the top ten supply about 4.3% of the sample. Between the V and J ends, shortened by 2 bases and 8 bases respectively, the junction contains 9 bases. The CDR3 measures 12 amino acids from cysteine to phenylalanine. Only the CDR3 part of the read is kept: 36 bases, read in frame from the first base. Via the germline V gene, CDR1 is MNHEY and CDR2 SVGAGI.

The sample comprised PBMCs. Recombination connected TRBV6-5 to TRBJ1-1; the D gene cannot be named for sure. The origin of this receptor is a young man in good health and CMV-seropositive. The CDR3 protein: CASSYGGFEAFF. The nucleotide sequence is TGTGCCAGCAGTTACGGAGGGTTCGAAGCTTTCTTT.